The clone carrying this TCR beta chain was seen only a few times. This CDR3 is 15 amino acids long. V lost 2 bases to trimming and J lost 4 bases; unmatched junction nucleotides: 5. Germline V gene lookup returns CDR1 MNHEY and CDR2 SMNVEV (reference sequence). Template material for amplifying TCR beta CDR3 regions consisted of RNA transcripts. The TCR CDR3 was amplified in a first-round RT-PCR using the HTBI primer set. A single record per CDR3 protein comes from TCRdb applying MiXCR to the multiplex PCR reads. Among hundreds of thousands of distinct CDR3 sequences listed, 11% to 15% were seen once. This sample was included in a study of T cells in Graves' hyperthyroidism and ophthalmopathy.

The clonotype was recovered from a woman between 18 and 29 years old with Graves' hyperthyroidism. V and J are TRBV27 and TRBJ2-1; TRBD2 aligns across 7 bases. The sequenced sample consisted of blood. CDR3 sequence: CASSLESGEYNEQFF. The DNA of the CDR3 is TGTGCCAGCAGTTTAGAAAGCGGGGAATACAATGAGCAGTTCTTC.